This is a list of T cell receptor beta chains from one sample in a study of T cell changes during pregnancy in multiple sclerosis. The data were produced by immunoSEQ multiplex PCR, yet TCRdb's version contains in-frame clones alone and is incomplete. Of 38,000 or so clones in the sample, over 85% are singletons; the top ten hold roughly 1.2%. The sample here was peripheral blood, taken before pregnancy. The receptor set was obtained from a female donor with multiple sclerosis, enrolled in a pregnancy study. Each CDR3 is given with its conserved first and last residue.

TRBJ1-1	TRBV4-3	CASSLQGRNTEAFF
TRBJ2-7	TRBV6-6	CASSYSTGGDYEQYF
TRBJ1-2	TRBV10-1	CASSESTGILNYGYTF
TRBJ2-7	TRBV1	CTSSGLANSYEQYF
TRBJ2-3	TRBV2	CASSVGWSTDTQYF
TRBJ2-5	TRBV7-3	CASSLSGGQSETQYF
TRBJ2-7	TRBV5-6	CASSFREGREQYF
TRBJ2-5	TRBV12-2	CASRPSVGQGTKETQYF
TRBJ1-1	TRBV6-6	CASRSSTKAFF
TRBJ2-7	TRBV5-6	CASRLGWTGNEQYF
TRBJ2-1	TRBV5-1	CASSLTGFDNEQFF
TRBJ2-7	TRBV4-1	CASSPTASSYEQYF
TRBJ2-5	TRBV19	CASSFLAGRETQYF
TRBJ2-1	TRBV7-9	CATQGQPINEQFF
TRBJ1-1	TRBV28	CASSYREGSEAFF
TRBJ2-2	TRBV6-6	CASTLRGSGELFF
TRBJ1-1	TRBV7-9	CASSLGGTGGRVAFF
TRBJ1-5	TRBV5-6	CASSNLDRATQHF
TRBJ1-5	TRBV10-3	CAISESHPNHPATPYRNSNQPQHF
TRBJ1-1	TRBV19	CASSIDIGGGTEAFF
TRBJ2-1	TRBV4-1	CASSQIGGRAVEQFF
TRBJ2-5	TRBV29-1	CSIRLGETQYF
TRBJ2-1	TRBV30	CTWGGLADNEQFF
TRBJ1-1	TRBV2	CASRDTDLPYEAFF
TRBJ2-7	TRBV14	CASSPLSLEQYF
TRBJ2-1	TRBV4-1	CASSKGLAGVEYNEQFF
TRBJ2-7	TRBV25-1	CASSVRLGPYEQYF
TRBJ2-7	TRBV5-6	CASSLGTGVGSYEQYF
TRBJ2-7	TRBV27	CASTNLKRGGYEQYF
TRBJ2-2	TRBV18	CASSLGASGSPMSGELFF
TRBJ2-7	TRBV27	CASSHRLGGSSYEQYF
TRBJ2-1	TRBV27	CASSLSSLAGGNEQFF
TRBJ2-7	TRBV27	CASSLVAGGLYEQYF
TRBJ2-3	TRBV10-3	CAISEAGVGPDTQYF
TRBJ2-1	TRBV15	CATSGQGPRMGQFF
TRBJ1-5	TRBV28	CASSTSEGPSNQPQHF
TRBJ2-1	TRBV7-3	CASGPLDSAYNEQFF
TRBJ2-4	TRBV6-5	CASSPDRARRNIQYF
TRBJ1-5	TRBV5-6	CASSLCWPQHF
TRBJ1-1	TRBV11-3	CASSLGPGDTEAFF
TRBJ2-5	TRBV18	CASSPTVEETQYF
TRBJ1-4	TRBV28	CATRREPLVFF
TRBJ2-7	TRBV19	CASSLAGGRLYEQYF
TRBJ1-2	TRBV27	CASSLKQGDGYTF
TRBJ1-3	TRBV14	CASSQRQGPPSGNTIYF
TRBJ1-2	TRBV11-2	CASSFSQGNYGYTF
TRBJ1-2	TRBV28	CASEGVSYYTGGGYTF
TRBJ1-5	TRBV7-9	CASGTDFQHF
TRBJ2-5	TRBV29-1	CSVVRDGTGGGQYF
TRBJ2-1	TRBV29-1	CSVTSGSYNEQFF
TRBJ1-1	TRBV5-4	CASSLDRANTEAFF
TRBJ1-2	TRBV5-1	CASRDGQGAGGYTF
TRBJ2-5	TRBV19	CASRTTAKETQYF
TRBJ2-3	TRBV7-9	CASSSLGLAGTDTQYF
TRBJ1-2	TRBV14	CASSRGTGDGYTF
TRBJ1-5	TRBV4-1	CASSQPGGLNQPQHF
TRBJ2-7	TRBV5-4	CASSFRGPGYEQYF
TRBJ1-4	TRBV7-7	CASSRGVGNEKLFF
TRBJ2-5	TRBV5-1	CASSTPTGRETQYF